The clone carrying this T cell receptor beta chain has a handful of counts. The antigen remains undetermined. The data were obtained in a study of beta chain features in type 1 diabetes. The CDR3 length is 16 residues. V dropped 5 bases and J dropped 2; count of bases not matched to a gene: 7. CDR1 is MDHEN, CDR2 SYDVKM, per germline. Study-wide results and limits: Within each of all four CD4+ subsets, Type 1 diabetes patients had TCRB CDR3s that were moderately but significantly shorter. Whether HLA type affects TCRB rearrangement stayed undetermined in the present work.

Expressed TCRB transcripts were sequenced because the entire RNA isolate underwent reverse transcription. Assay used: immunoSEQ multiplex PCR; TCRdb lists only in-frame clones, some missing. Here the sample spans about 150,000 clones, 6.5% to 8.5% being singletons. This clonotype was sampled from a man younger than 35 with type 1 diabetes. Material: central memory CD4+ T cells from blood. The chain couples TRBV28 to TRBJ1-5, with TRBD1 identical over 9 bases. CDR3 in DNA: TGTGCCAGCAGTACTCGGGACAGGGCGGGCAATCAGCCCCAGCATTTT. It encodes CASSTRDRAGNQPQHF.